Presented here are 29 T cell receptor beta chains from one specimen sequenced in a study of control samples from healthy donors and cancer patients. Repertoires were generated with immunoSEQ multiplex PCR, while TCRdb's copy carries only in-frame clones and drops some. The sample carries about 150,000 clones, around nine tenths recorded once. The sequenced material came from blood. The receptors were gathered from a man aged 30-40 years in good health.

This clone is a singleton in its sample. This chain connects TRBV6-5 to TRBJ2-6; TRBD1 matches 7 bases. V lost 5 bases to trimming and J lost 0 bases; unmatched junction nucleotides: 1. CDR1 is MNHEY and CDR2 is SVGAGI in the germline V gene. The CDR3 is 15 amino acids. CDR3 sequence reads: CASSRTGSGANVLTF. In DNA, the CDR3 is TGTGCCAGCAGTCGGACAGGCTCTGGGGCCAACGTCCTGACTTTC.

This clone was detected many times. This chain uses TRBV5-4 with TRBJ1-4, with 8 bases identical to TRBD1. Trimming removed 4 bases from V and 3 bases from J; junction bases left unmatched: 14. Germline V gene lookup returns CDR1 SGHNT and CDR2 YYREEE (reference sequence). The CDR3 consists of 18 residues. In nucleotides, the CDR3 is TGTGCCAGCAGCACCGGGCCAGACAGGGGAGCAGCTAATGAAAAACTGTTTTTT. The encoded protein is CASSTGPDRGAANEKLFF.

This sequence joins TRBV2 and TRBJ2-1; weak D call: TRBD2 (7 bases). This CDR3 is 14 amino acids long. V was pared by 3 bases and J by 9 bases, with 15 bases between. Germline CDR1 reads SNHLY; CDR2 reads FYNNEI. The CDR3 DNA reads TGTGCCAGCAGTGACGGGGGGCAGGTCAGTGAGCAGTTCTTC. Encoded protein: CASSDGGQVSEQFF. Full variable domain (remainder filled in from reference TRBV2 and TRBJ2-1): EPEVTQTPSHQVTQMGQEVILRCVPISNHLYFYWYRQILGQKVEFLVSFYNNEISEKSEIFDDQFSVERPDGSNFTLKIRSTKLEDSAMYFCASSDGGQVSEQFFGPGTRLTVL.

J is TRBJ1-6 and V is TRBV7-3; D not certain. The CDR3 totals 18 residues. In germline, CDR1 is SGHTA, CDR2 FQGTGA. The germline V and J ends were trimmed by 0 bases and 5 bases, with 17 bases remaining between them. The CDR3 DNA is TGTGCCAGCAGCTTAACTCTAAGCCGTCCTACACATAATTCACCCCTCCACTTT. This encodes CASSLTLSRPTHNSPLHF.

The chain is built from TRBV29-1 and TRBJ1-1; TRBD1 aligns across 7 bases. This CDR3 has 14 residues. V trimming: 7 bases; J trimming: 0 bases; junction bases outside the gene matches: 8. Germline CDR1 reads SQVTM; CDR2 reads ANQGSEA. CDR3 sequence reads: CSAEPQGMNTEAFF. The CDR3 region has the DNA TGCAGCGCCGAACCACAGGGGATGAACACTGAAGCTTTCTTT.

The chain recombines TRBV10-1 with TRBJ2-5, with a possible D match to TRBD2 (6 bases). This CDR3 has 12 amino acids. Germline V gene sequence: CDR1 WNHNN, CDR2 SYGVQD (reference sequence). V was trimmed by 8 bases and J by 4 bases, leaving 11 bases between them. The CDR3 sequence: CASCPGVETQYF. The CDR3, as DNA: TGCGCCAGCTGTCCGGGAGTAGAGACCCAGTACTTC.

This clone was seen only once. This sequence joins TRBV19 and TRBJ1-5; D unresolved. V lost 0 bases to trimming and J lost 1 base, with 4 bases between them. The CDR3 covers 14 residues. The germline gives CDR1 LNHDA, CDR2 SQIVND (reference sequence). CDR3 sequence reads: CASSIDISNQPQHF. CDR3 bases: TGTGCCAGTAGTATAGATATAAGCAATCAGCCCCAGCATTTT. Together with reference TRBV19 and TRBJ1-5, the CDR3 gives the full variable domain: DGGITQSPKYLFRKEGQNVTLSCEQNLNHDAMYWYRQDPGQGLRLIYYSQIVNDFQKGDIAEGYSVSREKKESFPLTVTSAQKNPTAFYLCASSIDISNQPQHFGDGTRLSIL.

The V call is TRBV19, the J call TRBJ2-2, with D maybe TRBD2 (6 bases). CDR1 and CDR2 from the germline V gene are LNHDA and SQIVND (reference sequence). V was shortened by 4 bases and J by 2 bases, with 8 bases between the two germline ends. The CDR3 has 14 residues. CDR3 nucleotide sequence: TGTGCCAGTAGTACGGGACTCAACACCGGGGAGCTGTTTTTT. Translation gives CASSTGLNTGELFF.

A single count supports this clone. The genes are TRBV4-3 and TRBJ2-2, with TRBD2 matching 9 bases. Germline loops: CDR1 LGHNA, CDR2 YSLEER. This CDR3 region has 16 residues. The V segment lost 4 bases and the J segment 6 bases; nucleotides outside the gene matches: 9. The CDR3 DNA reads TGCGCCAGCAGCCCCACGGGCGGGAGGGCCTCCGGGGAGCTGTTTTTT. This sequence encodes CASSPTGGRASGELFF.

This clone was picked up one time. This chain links TRBV19 with TRBJ1-1, with a possible D match to TRBD1 (6 bases). The V end lost 8 bases, the J end lost 1 base, and 14 bases lay between the germline ends. The CDR3 covers 14 residues. The germline CDR1 and CDR2 sequences are LNHDA and SQIVND (reference sequence). The CDR3 sequence is CASRTGRSNTEAFF. The CDR3 DNA follows: TGTGCCAGTCGAACAGGGCGCTCGAACACTGAAGCTTTCTTT. The whole variable domain, filled in from reference TRBV19 and TRBJ1-1, reads DGGITQSPKYLFRKEGQNVTLSCEQNLNHDAMYWYRQDPGQGLRLIYYSQIVNDFQKGDIAEGYSVSREKKESFPLTVTSAQKNPTAFYLCASRTGRSNTEAFFGQGTRLTVV.

The chain has TRBV9 and TRBJ2-7, with D unresolved. V was clipped by 2 bases and J by 5 bases, with 11 bases between them. The germline V gene has CDR1 SGDLS and CDR2 YYNGEE. The CDR3 totals 13 residues. The CDR3 loop is CASSVQAGDEQYF. The CDR3 DNA reads TGTGCCAGCAGCGTCCAGGCTGGCGACGAGCAGTACTTC.

The J gene is TRBJ2-1, the V gene TRBV6-4; 9 bases agree with TRBD1. The CDR3 is 17 residues long. J lost 1 base, V lost 5 bases, and 9 bases had no gene match. Germline assignment: CDR1 MRHNA and CDR2 SNTAGT. The CDR3 region is CASSLHPGTGSYNEQFF. CDR3 nucleotide sequence: TGTGCCAGCAGTCTCCACCCCGGGACAGGGTCCTACAATGAGCAGTTCTTC.

This clone was seen once. This chain connects TRBV14 to TRBJ2-7, with 8 bases fitting TRBD1. There are 16 residues in the CDR3. From germline, CDR1 is SGHDN and CDR2 FVKESK. After removal of 4 bases from V and 3 bases from J, the junction contained 11 bases not matched to a gene. CDR3 amino acids: CASSLRQGFLVYEQYF. In DNA form, the CDR3 reads TGTGCCAGCAGCCTACGACAGGGGTTCTTAGTCTACGAGCAGTACTTC.

This clone showed up just once. V is TRBV19 and J is TRBJ2-2, with D perhaps matching TRBD2 (5 bases). Trimming shortened V by 1 base and J by 5 bases, and 5 bases separated the two germline ends. Germline CDR1 reads LNHDA; CDR2 reads SQIVND (reference sequence). This CDR3 contains 13 residues. This chain's CDR3 is CASSIGLTGELFF. The CDR3 region has the DNA TGTGCCAGTAGTATAGGACTAACCGGGGAGCTGTTTTTT.

The rearrangement uses TRBV6-6 and TRBJ1-1; D possibly corresponds to TRBD1 (5 bases). Per germline, CDR1 MNHNY and CDR2 SVGAGI (reference sequence). The CDR3 contains 12 residues. Deletions cut 5 bases from V and 6 bases from J, with 10 bases between. In nucleotides, the CDR3 is TGTGCCAGCAGTAGTTCGGGGGCTGAAGCTTTCTTT. Translated, it gives CASSSSGAEAFF.

V usage is TRBV30 and J usage is TRBJ2-2; 9 bases map to TRBD2. Losses at the gene ends were 4 bases for V and 10 bases for J; bases not matched to a gene: 4. The CDR3 has 12 amino acids. The V gene's germline CDR1 is GTSNPN and CDR2 SVGIG (reference sequence). The CDR3 sequence is CAWNLAGVELFF. CDR3 in DNA: TGTGCCTGGAACTTAGCGGGAGTGGAGCTGTTTTTT. Drawing the rest from reference TRBV30 and TRBJ2-2, the complete variable domain is SQTIHQWPATLVQPVGSPLSLECTVEGTSNPNLYWYRQAAGRGLQLLFYSVGIGQISSEVPQNLSASRPQDRQFILSSKKLLLSDSGFYLCAWNLAGVELFFGEGSRLTVL.

The chain joins TRBV6-5 to TRBJ2-7; TRBD1 matches at 7 bases. The germline CDR1 and CDR2 sequences are MNHEY and SVGAGI. Trimming cost V 6 bases and J 3 bases; bases outside gene matches: 11. This CDR3 region has 15 residues. Here the CDR3 reads CASRPKHRGFYEQYF. The CDR3 coding sequence is TGTGCCAGCAGACCCAAGCACAGGGGATTCTACGAGCAGTACTTC.

This rearrangement joins TRBV6-5 to TRBJ1-1; maybe TRBD1 (5 bases). The CDR3 loop spans 14 amino acids. Germline V gene sequence: CDR1 MNHEY, CDR2 SVGAGI. V lost 5 bases and J 0 bases, leaving 10 bases between the germline ends. The CDR3, as DNA: TGTGCCAGCAGTCCGGGACGGATGAACACTGAAGCTTTCTTT. It translates to CASSPGRMNTEAFF.

Comments on this clone: Different DNA sequences within this sample yield the same CDR3. The gene calls are TRBV25-1 and TRBJ2-3; TRBD2 is a possible D gene (5 bases). Trimming removed 1 base at V and 1 base at J, with 6 bases between. Per germline, CDR1 MGHDK and CDR2 SYGVNS. This CDR3 has 14 amino acids. CDR3 loop: CASSESGGTDTQYF. The CDR3 DNA reads as TGTGCCAGCAGTGAATCCGGGGGCACAGATACGCAGTATTTT.

The chain uses TRBV6-5 and TRBJ2-2; perhaps D is TRBD1 or TRBD2 (6 bases each). Germline values: CDR1 MNHEY, CDR2 SVGAGI. Trimming shortened V by 2 bases and J by 5 bases, and 9 bases separated the two germline ends. The CDR3 has 14 amino acids. As DNA, the CDR3 is TGTGCCAGCAGTTACGGGGGGCTTACCGGGGAGCTGTTTTTT. Its translation: CASSYGGLTGELFF.

This sequence joins TRBV11-1 and TRBJ2-3; TRBD1 matches 9 bases. Germline V gene data show CDR1 as SGHAT and CDR2 as FQDESV (reference sequence). This CDR3 has 15 amino acids. V dropped 2 bases and J dropped 5; count of bases not matched to a gene: 5. DNA for the CDR3: TGTGCCAGCAGCTTACAGACAGGGGGAGGAGATACGCAGTATTTT. Its translation: CASSLQTGGGDTQYF.

This clone was observed a few times. The chain is built from TRBV6-1 and TRBJ2-7; D is undetermined. Germline V gene lookup returns CDR1 MNHNS and CDR2 SASEGT. The V end was cut by 0 bases, the J end by 0 bases, with 9 bases between. This CDR3 contains 15 residues. CDR3 nucleotide sequence: TGTGCCAGCAGTGAAGCGACCGGCAGCTCCTACGAGCAGTACTTC. It is translated as CASSEATGSSYEQYF.

The chain couples TRBV9 to TRBJ1-6, with 9 positions matching TRBD1. Germline V gene data show CDR1 as SGDLS and CDR2 as YYNGEE. With 4 bases clipped from V and 5 bases from J, the junction kept 7 bases outside the gene matches. The CDR3 has 16 amino acids. CDR3 protein: CASSPGQGNHNSPLHF. The CDR3 region has the DNA TGTGCCAGCAGCCCTGGACAGGGGAATCATAATTCACCCCTCCACTTT.

The rearrangement uses TRBV7-2 and TRBJ2-5; D is possibly TRBD1 or TRBD2 (5 bases each). The CDR3 totals 15 residues. Germline V gene sequence: CDR1 SGHTA, CDR2 FQGNSA. The ends were cut back, 4 bases at V and 5 bases at J, with 17 bases in the middle. CDR3 region: CASSSRGEGRETQYF. CDR3 in DNA: TGTGCCAGCAGCTCACGAGGAGAGGGGCGGGAGACCCAGTACTTC.

The chain recombines TRBV6-4 with TRBJ2-1, with 8 positions matching TRBD2. CDR3 length: 15 amino acids. J was trimmed by 5 bases and V by 1 base; bases with no gene match: 4. From germline, CDR1 is MRHNA and CDR2 SNTAGT. CDR3 sequence reads: CASSDYSGVDNEQFF. Written as DNA, the CDR3 is TGTGCCAGCAGTGACTATAGCGGGGTAGACAATGAGCAGTTCTTC.

The chain carries TRBV25-1 and TRBJ2-1; the D is unclear. CDR3 length equals 12 residues. V was clipped by 2 bases and J by 6 bases, with 5 bases between them. Germline loops: CDR1 MGHDK, CDR2 SYGVNS. The CDR3 DNA follows: TGTGCCAGCAGTGAAATTGGCAATGAGCAGTTCTTC. Translating it yields CASSEIGNEQFF.

This chain connects TRBV24-1 to TRBJ2-7; 7 nucleotides line up with TRBD2. Germline CDR1 reads KGHDR; CDR2 reads SFDVKD. V lost 1 base and J lost 3; bases outside the gene matches: 8. The CDR3 is 16 amino acids. The CDR3 loop is CATSDLGPAGYYEQYF. CDR3 nucleotide sequence: TGTGCCACCAGTGATTTAGGTCCAGCGGGATACTACGAGCAGTACTTC.

The chain employs TRBV23-1 and TRBJ2-3; no definite D call. TRBV23-1 is an ORF, and what it does is uncertain. V gave up 4 bases and J gave up 8 bases, with 7 bases separating them. The CDR3 is made up of 11 amino acids. CDR3 sequence: CASSPWGTQYF. The CDR3 DNA sequence: TGCGCCAGCAGTCCCTGGGGTACGCAGTATTTT.

The V gene is TRBV4-1, the J gene TRBJ2-2; D is uncertain. The germline V gene has CDR1 MGHRA and CDR2 YSYEKL. CDR3 length: 14 residues. Trimming left V 0 bases short and J 7 bases short, with 9 bases between. The CDR3 DNA follows: TGCGCCAGCAGCCAAGATCCTGGGGACGGGGAGCTGTTTTTT. Its protein product is CASSQDPGDGELFF.